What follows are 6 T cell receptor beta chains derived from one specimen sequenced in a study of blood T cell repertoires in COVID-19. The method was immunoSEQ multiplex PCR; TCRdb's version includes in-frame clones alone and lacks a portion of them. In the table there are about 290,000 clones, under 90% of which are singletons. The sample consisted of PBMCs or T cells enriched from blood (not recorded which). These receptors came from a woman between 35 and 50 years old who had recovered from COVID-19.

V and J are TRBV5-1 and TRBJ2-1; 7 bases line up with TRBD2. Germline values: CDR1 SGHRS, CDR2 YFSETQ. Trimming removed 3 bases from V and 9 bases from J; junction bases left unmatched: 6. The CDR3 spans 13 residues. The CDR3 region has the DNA TGCGCCAGCAGCTGGGGGAGGGAGAGTGAGCAGTTCTTC. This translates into CASSWGRESEQFF.

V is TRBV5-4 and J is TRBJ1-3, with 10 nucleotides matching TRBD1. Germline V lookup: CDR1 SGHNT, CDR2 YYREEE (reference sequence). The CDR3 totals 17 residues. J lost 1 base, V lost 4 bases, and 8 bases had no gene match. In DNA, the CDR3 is TGTGCCAGCAGCCCAAGACAGGGGGCATCATCTGGAAACACCATATATTTT. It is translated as CASSPRQGASSGNTIYF.

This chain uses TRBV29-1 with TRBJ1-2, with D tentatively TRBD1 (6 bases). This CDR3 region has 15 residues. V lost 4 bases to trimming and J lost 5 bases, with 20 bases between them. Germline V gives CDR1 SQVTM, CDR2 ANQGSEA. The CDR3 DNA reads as TGCAGCGTTGGTGGATCGACAGGAACTTTTTATGGCTACACCTTC. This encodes CSVGGSTGTFYGYTF.

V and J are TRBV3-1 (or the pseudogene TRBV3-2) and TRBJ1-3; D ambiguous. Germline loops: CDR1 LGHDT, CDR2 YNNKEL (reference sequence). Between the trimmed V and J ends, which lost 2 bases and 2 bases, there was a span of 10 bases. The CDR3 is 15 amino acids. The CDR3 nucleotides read TGTGCCAGCAGCCAAAATGAGGGTCCTGGAAACACCATATATTTT. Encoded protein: CASSQNEGPGNTIYF.

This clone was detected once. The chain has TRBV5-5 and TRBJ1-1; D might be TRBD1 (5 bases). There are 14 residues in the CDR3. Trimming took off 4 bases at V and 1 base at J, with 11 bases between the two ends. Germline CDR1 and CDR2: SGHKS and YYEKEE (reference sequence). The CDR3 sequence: CASSLDTGNTEAFF. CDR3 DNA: TGTGCCAGCAGCCTGGACACAGGGAACACTGAAGCTTTCTTT.

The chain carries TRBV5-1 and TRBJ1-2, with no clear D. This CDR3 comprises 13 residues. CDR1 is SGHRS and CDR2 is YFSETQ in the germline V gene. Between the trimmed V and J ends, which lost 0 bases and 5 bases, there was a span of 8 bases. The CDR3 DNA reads TGCGCCAGCAGCTTGGTTGCCAGGTATGGCTACACCTTC. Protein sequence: CASSLVARYGYTF.